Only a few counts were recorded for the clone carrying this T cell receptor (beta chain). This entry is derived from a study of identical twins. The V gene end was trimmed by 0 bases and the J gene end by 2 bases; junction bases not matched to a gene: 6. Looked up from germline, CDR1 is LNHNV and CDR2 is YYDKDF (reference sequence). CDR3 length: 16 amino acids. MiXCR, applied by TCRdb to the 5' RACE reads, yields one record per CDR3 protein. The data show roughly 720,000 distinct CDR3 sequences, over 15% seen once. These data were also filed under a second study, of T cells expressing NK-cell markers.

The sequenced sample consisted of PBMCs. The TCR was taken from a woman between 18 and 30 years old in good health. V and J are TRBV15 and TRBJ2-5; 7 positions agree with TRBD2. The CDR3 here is CATSREAASGQETQYF. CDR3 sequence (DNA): TGTGCCACCAGCAGAGAGGCGGCTAGCGGACAAGAGACCCAGTACTTC.